The T cell receptor (beta chain) under discussion was sequenced for a study of T cell responses to AZD1222 COVID-19 vaccine. From germline, CDR1 is SEHNR and CDR2 FQNEAQ (reference sequence). V lost 2 bases, J lost 14 bases, and 2 bases lay in between. CDR3 size: 8 residues. TCRdb's table, derived via immunoSEQ multiplex PCR, lists solely in-frame clones and lacks some. The table records about 130,000 clones, 89% of them present only once. The chain carries TRBV7-9 and TRBJ2-3; D unclear. This TCR came from an adult in good health. The sequencing here drew on peripheral blood, taken on day 0 of AZD1222 vaccination. The CDR3 DNA sequence: TGTGCCAGCAGCTTACCGTATTTT. It specifies CASSLPYF. The variable domain in full, with the rest retrieved from reference TRBV7-9 and TRBJ2-3, is DTGVSQNPRHKITKRGQNVTFRCDPISEHNRLYWYRQTLGQGPEFLTYFQNEAQLEKSRLLSDRFSAERPKGSFSTLEIQRTEQGDSAMYLCASSLPYFGPGTRLTVL.